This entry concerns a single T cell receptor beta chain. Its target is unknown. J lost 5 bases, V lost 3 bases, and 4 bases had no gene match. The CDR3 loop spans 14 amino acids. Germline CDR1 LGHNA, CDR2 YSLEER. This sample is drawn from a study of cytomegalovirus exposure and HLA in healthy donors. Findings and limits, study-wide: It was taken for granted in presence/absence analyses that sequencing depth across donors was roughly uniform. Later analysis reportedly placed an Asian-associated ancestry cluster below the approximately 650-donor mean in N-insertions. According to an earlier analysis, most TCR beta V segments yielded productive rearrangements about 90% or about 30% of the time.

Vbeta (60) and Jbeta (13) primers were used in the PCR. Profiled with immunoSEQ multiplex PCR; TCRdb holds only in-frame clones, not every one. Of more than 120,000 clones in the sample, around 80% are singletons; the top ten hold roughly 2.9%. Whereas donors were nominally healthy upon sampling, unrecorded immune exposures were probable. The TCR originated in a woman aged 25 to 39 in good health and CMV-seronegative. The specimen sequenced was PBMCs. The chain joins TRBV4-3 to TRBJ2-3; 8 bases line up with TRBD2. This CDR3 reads CASSQAGGEDTQYF. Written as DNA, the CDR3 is TGCGCCAGCAGCCAGGCGGGGGGCGAAGATACGCAGTATTTT.